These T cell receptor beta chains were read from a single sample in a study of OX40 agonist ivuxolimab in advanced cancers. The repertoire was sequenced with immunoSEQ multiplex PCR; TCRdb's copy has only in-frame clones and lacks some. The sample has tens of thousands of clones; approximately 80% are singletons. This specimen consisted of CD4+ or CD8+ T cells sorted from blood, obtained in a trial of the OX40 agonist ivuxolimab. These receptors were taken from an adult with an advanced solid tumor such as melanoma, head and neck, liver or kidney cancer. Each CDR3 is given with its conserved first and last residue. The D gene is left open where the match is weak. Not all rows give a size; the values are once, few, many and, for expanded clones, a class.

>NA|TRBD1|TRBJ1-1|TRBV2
CASRRDSTSTEAFF
TGTGCCAGCAGGAGGGACAGTACGAGCACTGAAGCTTTCTTT
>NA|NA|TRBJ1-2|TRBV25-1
CASSEPGAAGYGYTF
TGTGCCAGCAGTGAACCTGGGGCAGCAGGGTATGGCTACACCTTC
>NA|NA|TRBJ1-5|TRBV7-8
CASSLDPQDSYSNQPQHF
TGTGCCAGCAGCTTAGACCCCCAGGACAGCTATAGCAATCAGCCCCAGCATTTT
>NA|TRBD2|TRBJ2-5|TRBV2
CASSVSGSWGGETQYF
TGTGCCAGCAGTGTTAGCGGGAGTTGGGGTGGAGAGACCCAGTACTTC
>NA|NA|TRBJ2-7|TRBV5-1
CASSVPLGSNEQYF
TGCGCCAGCAGCGTACCACTTGGATCTAACGAGCAGTACTTC
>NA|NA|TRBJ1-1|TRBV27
CASSSPGLEKTEAFF
TGTGCCAGCAGTTCCCCGGGGCTCGAAAAGACTGAAGCTTTCTTT
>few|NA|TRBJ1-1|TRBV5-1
CASSLGLVNTEAFF
TGCGCCAGCAGCTTGGGATTAGTGAACACTGAAGCTTTCTTT
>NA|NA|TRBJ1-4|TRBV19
CASCSLQHNEKLFF
TGTGCCAGTTGTTCGCTTCAGCATAATGAAAAACTGTTTTTT
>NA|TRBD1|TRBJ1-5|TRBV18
CASSPGQGRGQPQHF
TGTGCCAGCTCACCCGGACAGGGACGGGGTCAGCCCCAGCATTTT
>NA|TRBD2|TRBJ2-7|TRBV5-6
CASSGLAGGNYYEQYF
TGTGCCAGCAGCGGGCTAGCGGGGGGGAATTACTACGAGCAGTACTTC
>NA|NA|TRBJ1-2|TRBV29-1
CSVEGLGGPKDYGYTF
TGCAGCGTTGAAGGGCTGGGGGGACCGAAAGACTATGGCTACACCTTC
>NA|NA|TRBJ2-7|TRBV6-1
CASSELGVTRSYEQYF
TGTGCCAGCAGTGAACTTGGCGTAACCCGATCCTACGAGCAGTACTTC
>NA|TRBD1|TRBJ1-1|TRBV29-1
CSAGDRDTEAFF
TGCAGCGCCGGGGACAGAGACACTGAAGCTTTCTTT
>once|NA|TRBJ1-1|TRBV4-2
CASSVLGNTEAFF
TGTGCCAGCAGCGTACTTGGGAACACTGAAGCTTTCTTT
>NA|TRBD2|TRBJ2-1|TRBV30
CAWRKGRLADSYNEQFF
TGTGCCTGGAGAAAGGGTAGGCTAGCGGACTCCTACAATGAGCAGTTCTTC
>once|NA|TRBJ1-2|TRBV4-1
CASSQQRWGREGYTF
TGCGCCAGCAGCCAACAAAGGTGGGGGCGGGAAGGCTACACCTTC
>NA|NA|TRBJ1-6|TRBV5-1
CASSLGWGDNSPLHF
TGCGCCAGCAGCTTGGGATGGGGAGATAATTCACCCCTCCACTTT
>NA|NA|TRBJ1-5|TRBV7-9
CASSSSDRNHQPQHF
TGTGCCAGCAGCTCTTCCGACAGAAACCATCAGCCCCAGCATTTT
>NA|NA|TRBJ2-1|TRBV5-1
CASSFWSGLYNEQFF
TGCGCCAGCAGCTTCTGGAGTGGCCTTTACAATGAGCAGTTCTTC
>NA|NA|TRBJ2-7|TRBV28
CASSLISLDSSYEQYF
TGTGCCAGCAGTCTTATATCCCTAGACAGCTCCTACGAGCAGTACTTC
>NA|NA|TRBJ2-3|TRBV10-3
CAIRPTREDTQYF
TGTGCCATCAGGCCAACTCGAGAAGATACGCAGTATTTT
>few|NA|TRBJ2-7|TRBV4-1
CASSQGTGGTYEQYF
TGCGCCAGCAGCCAAGGCACAGGCGGTACCTACGAGCAGTACTTC
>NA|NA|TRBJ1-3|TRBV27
CASSLTFGGTLGNTIYF
TGTGCCAGCAGTTTAACCTTCGGGGGTACTCTAGGAAACACCATATATTTT
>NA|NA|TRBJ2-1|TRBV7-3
CASSLTWRNEQFF
TGTGCCAGCAGCTTAACGTGGAGGAATGAGCAGTTCTTC
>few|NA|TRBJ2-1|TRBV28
CASDAGTETYNEQFF
TGTGCCAGCGACGCCGGGACGGAGACCTACAATGAGCAGTTCTTC
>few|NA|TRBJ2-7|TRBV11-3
CASSLASFRSSYEQYF
TGTGCCAGCAGCTTAGCTTCCTTCCGAAGCTCCTACGAGCAGTACTTC
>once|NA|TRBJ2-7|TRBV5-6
CASSSRIYEQYF
TGTGCCAGCAGCTCAAGGATCTACGAGCAGTACTTC
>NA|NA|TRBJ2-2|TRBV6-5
CASSQPIGQLFF
TGTGCCAGCAGTCAGCCGATCGGACAGCTGTTTTTT
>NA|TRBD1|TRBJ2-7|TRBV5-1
CASSLDGQAYEQYF
TGCGCCAGCAGCTTGGATGGACAGGCCTACGAGCAGTACTTC
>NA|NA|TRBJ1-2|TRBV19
CASSPFGYGYTF
TGTGCCAGTAGTCCATTCGGCTATGGCTACACCTTC
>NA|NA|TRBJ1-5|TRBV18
CASSPSSGSNQPQHF
TGTGCCAGCTCACCTTCCTCGGGAAGCAATCAGCCCCAGCATTTT
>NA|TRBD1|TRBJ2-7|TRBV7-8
CASSVRGPREQYF
TGTGCCAGCAGCGTCAGGGGGCCGCGCGAGCAGTACTTC
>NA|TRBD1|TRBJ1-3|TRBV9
CASSSRTGSGNTIYF
TGTGCCAGCAGCTCACGGACAGGTTCTGGAAACACCATATATTTT
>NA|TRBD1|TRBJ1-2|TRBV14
CASSQDRGTGNYGYTF
TGTGCCAGCAGCCAAGATCGGGGGACAGGGAACTATGGCTACACCTTC
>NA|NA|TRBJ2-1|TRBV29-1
CSVERAEGPDNEQFF
TGCAGCGTTGAAAGAGCCGAGGGCCCCGACAATGAGCAGTTCTTC
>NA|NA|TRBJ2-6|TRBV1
CTSSQRRDRISGANVLTF
TGCACCAGCAGCCAAAGACGGGACAGAATATCTGGGGCCAACGTCCTGACTTTC
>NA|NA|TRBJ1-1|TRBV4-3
CASSHPRTDLNTEAFF
TGCGCCAGCAGCCACCCAAGGACAGACTTGAACACTGAAGCTTTCTTT
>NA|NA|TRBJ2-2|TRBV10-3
CANPWARGNTGELFF
TGTGCCAACCCTTGGGCCAGGGGGAACACCGGGGAGCTGTTTTTT
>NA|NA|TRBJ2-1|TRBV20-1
CSAGGEDEQFF
TGCAGTGCTGGTGGGGAGGATGAGCAGTTCTTC
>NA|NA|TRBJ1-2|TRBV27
CASSPLWAENNYGYTF
TGTGCCAGCAGCCCACTGTGGGCGGAAAATAACTATGGCTACACCTTC
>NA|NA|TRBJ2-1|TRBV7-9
CASSLPRSRNNEQFF
TGTGCCAGCAGCTTACCCCGTTCGCGGAACAATGAGCAGTTCTTC
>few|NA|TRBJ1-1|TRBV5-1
CASSLGDDRNTEAFF
TGCGCCAGCAGCTTGGGCGATGACAGGAACACTGAAGCTTTCTTT
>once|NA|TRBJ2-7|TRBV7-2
CASSLGSGKAYEQYF
TGTGCCAGCAGCTTAGGGTCAGGGAAAGCCTACGAGCAGTACTTC
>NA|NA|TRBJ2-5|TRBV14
CASSQGLKLGETQYF
TGTGCCAGCAGCCAAGGGTTAAAGCTAGGAGAGACCCAGTACTTC
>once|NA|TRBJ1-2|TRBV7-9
CASSLMDSSYGYTF
TGTGCCAGCAGCTTAATGGACAGCTCCTATGGCTACACCTTC
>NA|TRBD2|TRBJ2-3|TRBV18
CAGTASGGASTDTQYF
TGTGCCGGTACAGCTAGCGGGGGCGCTAGCACAGATACGCAGTATTTT
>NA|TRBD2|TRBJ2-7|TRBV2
CASRASGSSYEQYF
TGTGCCAGCAGAGCTAGCGGAAGCTCCTACGAGCAGTACTTC
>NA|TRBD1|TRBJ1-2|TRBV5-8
CASSSTGQGMGYGYTF
TGTGCCAGCAGCTCCACCGGACAGGGAATGGGCTATGGCTACACCTTC
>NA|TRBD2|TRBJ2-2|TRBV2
CASSLLAGATGELFF
TGTGCCAGCAGTCTCCTAGCGGGAGCCACCGGGGAGCTGTTTTTT
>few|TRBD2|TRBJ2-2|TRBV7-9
CASSPIRPGGATGELFF
TGTGCCAGCAGCCCAATTCGACCGGGGGGGGCCACCGGGGAGCTGTTTTTT
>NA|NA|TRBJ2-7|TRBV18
CASSPQDGPSYEQYF
TGTGCCAGCTCACCACAGGACGGACCCTCCTACGAGCAGTACTTC